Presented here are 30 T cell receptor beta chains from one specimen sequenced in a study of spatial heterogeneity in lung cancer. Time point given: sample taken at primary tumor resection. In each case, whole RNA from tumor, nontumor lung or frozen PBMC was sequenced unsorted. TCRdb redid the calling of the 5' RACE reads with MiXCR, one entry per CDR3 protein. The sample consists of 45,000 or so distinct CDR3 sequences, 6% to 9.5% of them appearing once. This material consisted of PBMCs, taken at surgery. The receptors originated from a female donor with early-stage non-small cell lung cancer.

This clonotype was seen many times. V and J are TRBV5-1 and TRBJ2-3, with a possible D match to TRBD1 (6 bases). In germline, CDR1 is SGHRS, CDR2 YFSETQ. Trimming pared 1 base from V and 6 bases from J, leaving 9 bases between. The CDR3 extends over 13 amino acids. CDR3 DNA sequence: TGCGCCAGCAGCTTGACAGGGATCGATACGCAGTATTTT. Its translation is CASSLTGIDTQYF.

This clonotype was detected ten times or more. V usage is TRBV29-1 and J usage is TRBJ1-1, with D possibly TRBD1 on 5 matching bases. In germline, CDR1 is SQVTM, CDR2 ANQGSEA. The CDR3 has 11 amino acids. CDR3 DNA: TGCCGGGCAGGGAGCTCCACTGAAGCTTTCTTT. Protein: CRAGSSTEAFF.

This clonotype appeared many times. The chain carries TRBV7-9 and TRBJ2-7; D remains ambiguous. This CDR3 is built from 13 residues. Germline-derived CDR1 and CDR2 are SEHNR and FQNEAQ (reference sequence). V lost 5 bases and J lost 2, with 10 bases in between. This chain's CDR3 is CASSPKGPYEQYF. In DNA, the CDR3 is TGTGCCAGCAGCCCGAAGGGCCCCTACGAGCAGTACTTC.

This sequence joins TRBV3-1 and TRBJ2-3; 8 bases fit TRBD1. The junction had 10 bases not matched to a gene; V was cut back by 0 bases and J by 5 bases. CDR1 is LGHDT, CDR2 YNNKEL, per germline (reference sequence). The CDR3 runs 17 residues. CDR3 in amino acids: CASSQDLRAGGIDTQYF. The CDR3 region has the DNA TGTGCCAGCAGCCAAGATCTTCGGGCAGGGGGCATAGATACGCAGTATTTT.

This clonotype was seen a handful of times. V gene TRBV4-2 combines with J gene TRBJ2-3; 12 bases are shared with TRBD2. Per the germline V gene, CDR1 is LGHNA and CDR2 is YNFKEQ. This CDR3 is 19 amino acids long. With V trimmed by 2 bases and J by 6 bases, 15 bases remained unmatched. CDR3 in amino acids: CASSQQFQLAGGPTDTQYF. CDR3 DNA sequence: TGTGCCAGCAGCCAACAATTTCAACTAGCGGGGGGTCCCACCGATACGCAGTATTTT.

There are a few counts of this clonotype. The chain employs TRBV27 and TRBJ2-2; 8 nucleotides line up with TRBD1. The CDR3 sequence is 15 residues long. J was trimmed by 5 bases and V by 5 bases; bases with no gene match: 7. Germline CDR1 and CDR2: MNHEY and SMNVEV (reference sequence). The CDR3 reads CASSQWTGRTGELFF. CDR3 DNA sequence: TGTGCCAGCAGTCAGTGGACAGGGCGGACCGGGGAGCTGTTTTTT.

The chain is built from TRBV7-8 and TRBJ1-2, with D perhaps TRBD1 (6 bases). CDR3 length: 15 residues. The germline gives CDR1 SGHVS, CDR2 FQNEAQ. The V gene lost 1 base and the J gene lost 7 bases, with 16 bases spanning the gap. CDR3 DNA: TGTGCCAGCAGCTTAGAAAGGGGGATCCGATCTGGCTACACCTTC. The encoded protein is CASSLERGIRSGYTF.

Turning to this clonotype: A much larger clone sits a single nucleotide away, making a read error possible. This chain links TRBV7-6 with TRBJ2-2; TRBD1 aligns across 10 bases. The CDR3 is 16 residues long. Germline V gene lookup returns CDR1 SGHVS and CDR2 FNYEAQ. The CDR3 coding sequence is TGTGTCAGCAGCTTAGGACAGGGGGCGAACACCGGGGAGCTGTTTTTT. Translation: CVSSLGQGANTGELFF.

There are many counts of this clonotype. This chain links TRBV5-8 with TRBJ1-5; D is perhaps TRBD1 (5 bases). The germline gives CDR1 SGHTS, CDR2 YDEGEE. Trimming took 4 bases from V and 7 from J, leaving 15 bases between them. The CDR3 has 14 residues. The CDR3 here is CASSPGTTPQPQHF. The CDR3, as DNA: TGTGCCAGCAGCCCAGGGACTACGCCCCAGCCCCAGCATTTT.

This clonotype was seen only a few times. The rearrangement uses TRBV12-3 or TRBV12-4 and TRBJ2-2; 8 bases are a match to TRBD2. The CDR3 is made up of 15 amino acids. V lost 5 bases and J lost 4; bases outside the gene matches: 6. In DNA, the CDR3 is TGTGCCAGCAGTCTCGGGGGGGCCGGCACCGGGGAGCTGTTTTTT. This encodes CASSLGGAGTGELFF.

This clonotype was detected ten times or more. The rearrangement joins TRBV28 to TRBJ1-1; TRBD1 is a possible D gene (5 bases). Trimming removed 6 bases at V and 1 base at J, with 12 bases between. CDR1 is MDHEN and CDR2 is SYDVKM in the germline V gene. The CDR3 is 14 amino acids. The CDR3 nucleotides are TGTGCCAGCAGCTCGGGACGGCGGAACACTGAAGCTTTCTTT. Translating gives CASSSGRRNTEAFF.

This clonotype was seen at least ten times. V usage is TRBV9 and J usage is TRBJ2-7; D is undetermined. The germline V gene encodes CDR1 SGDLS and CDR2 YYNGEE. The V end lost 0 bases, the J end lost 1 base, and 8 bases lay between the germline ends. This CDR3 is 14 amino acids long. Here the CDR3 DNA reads TGTGCCAGCAGCGTAGGCCCAGAATCCTACGAGCAGTACTTC. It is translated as CASSVGPESYEQYF. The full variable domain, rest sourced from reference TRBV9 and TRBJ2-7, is DSGVTQTPKHLITATGQRVTLRCSPRSGDLSVYWYQQSLDQGLQFLIQYYNGEERAKGNILERFSAQQFPDLHSELNLSSLELGDSALYFCASSVGPESYEQYFGPGTRLTVT.

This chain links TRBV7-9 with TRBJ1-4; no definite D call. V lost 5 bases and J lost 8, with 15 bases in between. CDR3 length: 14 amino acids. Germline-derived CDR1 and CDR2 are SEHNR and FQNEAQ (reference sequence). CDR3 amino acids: CASSQWTVGEKLFF. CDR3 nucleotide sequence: TGTGCCAGCAGCCAATGGACCGTAGGGGAAAAACTGTTTTTT.

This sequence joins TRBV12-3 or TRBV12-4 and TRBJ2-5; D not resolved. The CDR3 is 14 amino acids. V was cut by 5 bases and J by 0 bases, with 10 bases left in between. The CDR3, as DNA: TGTGCCAGCAGTCCTGACTCTTACCAAGAGACCCAGTACTTC. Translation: CASSPDSYQETQYF.

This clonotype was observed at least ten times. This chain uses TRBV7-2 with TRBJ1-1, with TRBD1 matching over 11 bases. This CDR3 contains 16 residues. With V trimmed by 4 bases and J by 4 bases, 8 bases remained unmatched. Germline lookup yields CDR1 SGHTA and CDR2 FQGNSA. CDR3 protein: CASSSNVGTGGTEAFF. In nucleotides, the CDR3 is TGTGCCAGCAGCTCCAATGTCGGGACAGGGGGCACTGAAGCTTTCTTT.

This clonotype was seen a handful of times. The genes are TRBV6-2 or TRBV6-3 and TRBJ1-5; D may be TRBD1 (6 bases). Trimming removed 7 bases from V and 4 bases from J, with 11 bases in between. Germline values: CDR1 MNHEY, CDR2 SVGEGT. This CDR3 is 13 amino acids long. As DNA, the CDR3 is TGTGCCAGCAATACCAGGGGAAATCAGCCCCAGCATTTT. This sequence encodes CASNTRGNQPQHF.

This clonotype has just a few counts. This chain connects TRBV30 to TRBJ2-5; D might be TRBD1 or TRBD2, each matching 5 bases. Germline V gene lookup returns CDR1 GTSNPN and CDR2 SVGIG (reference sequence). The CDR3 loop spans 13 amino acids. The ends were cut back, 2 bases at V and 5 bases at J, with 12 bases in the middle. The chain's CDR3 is CAWSPGTKETQYF. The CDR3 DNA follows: TGTGCCTGGAGTCCCGGGACCAAGGAGACCCAGTACTTC.

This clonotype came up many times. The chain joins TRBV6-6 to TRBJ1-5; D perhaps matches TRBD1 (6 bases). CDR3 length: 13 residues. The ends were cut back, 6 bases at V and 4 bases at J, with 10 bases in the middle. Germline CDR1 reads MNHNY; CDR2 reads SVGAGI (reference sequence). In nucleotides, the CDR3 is TGTGCCAGCAGCCCTACAGGGAATCAGCCCCAGCATTTT. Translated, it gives CASSPTGNQPQHF.

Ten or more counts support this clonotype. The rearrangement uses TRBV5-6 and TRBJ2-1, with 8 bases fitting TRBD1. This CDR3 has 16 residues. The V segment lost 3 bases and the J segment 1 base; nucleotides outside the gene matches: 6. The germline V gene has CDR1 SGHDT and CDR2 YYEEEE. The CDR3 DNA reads TGTGCCAGCAGCTCAGACAGGGGAATATCCTACAATGAGCAGTTCTTC. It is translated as CASSSDRGISYNEQFF. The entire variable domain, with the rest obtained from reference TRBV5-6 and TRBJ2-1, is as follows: DAGVTQSPTHLIKTRGQQVTLRCSPKSGHDTVSWYQQALGQGPQFIFQYYEEEERQRGNFPDRFSGHQFPNYSSELNVNALLLGDSALYLCASSSDRGISYNEQFFGPGTRLTVL.

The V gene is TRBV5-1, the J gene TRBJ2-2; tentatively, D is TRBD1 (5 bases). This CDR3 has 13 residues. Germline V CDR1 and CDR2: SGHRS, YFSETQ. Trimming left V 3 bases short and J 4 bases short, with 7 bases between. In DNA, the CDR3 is TGCGCCAGCAGCTCGGACACCACCGGGGAGCTGTTTTTT. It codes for CASSSDTTGELFF. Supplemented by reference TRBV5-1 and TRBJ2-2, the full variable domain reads KAGVTQTPRYLIKTRGQQVTLSCSPISGHRSVSWYQQTPGQGLQFLFEYFSETQRNKGNFPGRFSGRQFSNSRSEMNVSTLELGDSALYLCASSSDTTGELFFGEGSRLTVL.

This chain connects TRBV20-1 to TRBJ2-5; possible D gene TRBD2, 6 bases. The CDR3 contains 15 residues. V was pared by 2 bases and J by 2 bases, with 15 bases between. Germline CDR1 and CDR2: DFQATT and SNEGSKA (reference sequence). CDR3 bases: TGCAGTGCTAGATCAACCGGGACTCCTCAAGAGACCCAGTACTTC. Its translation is CSARSTGTPQETQYF.

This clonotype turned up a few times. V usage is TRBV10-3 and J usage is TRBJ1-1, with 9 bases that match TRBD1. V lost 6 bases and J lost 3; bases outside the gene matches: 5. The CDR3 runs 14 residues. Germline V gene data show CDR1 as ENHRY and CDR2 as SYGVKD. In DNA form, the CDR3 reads TGTGCCATCAGGGGCCGGACAGGGGACACTGAAGCTTTCTTT. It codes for CAIRGRTGDTEAFF.

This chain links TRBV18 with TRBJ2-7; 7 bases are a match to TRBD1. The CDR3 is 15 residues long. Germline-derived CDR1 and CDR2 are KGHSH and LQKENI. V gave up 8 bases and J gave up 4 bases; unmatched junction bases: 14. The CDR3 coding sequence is TGTGCCAGCGCCCGAGGGACAGCCGGAATATACGAGCAGTACTTC. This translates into CASARGTAGIYEQYF.

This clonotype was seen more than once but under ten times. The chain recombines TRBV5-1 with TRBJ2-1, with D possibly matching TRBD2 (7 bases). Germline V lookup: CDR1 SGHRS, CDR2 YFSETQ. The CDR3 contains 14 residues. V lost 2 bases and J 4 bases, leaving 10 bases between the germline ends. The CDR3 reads CASSFRGAYNEQFF. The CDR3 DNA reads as TGCGCCAGCAGCTTTCGGGGGGCTTACAATGAGCAGTTCTTC.

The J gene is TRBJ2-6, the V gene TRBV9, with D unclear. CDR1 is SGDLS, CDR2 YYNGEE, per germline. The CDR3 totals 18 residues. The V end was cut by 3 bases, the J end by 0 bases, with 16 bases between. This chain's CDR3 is CASSAGAWSTSGANVLTF. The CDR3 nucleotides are TGTGCCAGCAGCGCAGGAGCCTGGTCGACCTCTGGGGCCAACGTCCTGACTTTC.

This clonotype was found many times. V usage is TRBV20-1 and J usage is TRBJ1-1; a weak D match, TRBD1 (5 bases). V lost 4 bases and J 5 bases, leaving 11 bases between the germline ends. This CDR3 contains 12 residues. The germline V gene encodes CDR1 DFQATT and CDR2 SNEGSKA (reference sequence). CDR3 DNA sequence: TGCAGTGCTAATGGGGGGAATACTGAAGCTTTCTTT. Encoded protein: CSANGGNTEAFF.

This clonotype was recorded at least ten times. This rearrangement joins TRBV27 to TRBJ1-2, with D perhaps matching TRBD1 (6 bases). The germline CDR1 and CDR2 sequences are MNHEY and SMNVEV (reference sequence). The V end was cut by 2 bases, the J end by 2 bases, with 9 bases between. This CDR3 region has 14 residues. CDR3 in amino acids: CASSLRGQNYGYTF. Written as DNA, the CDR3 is TGTGCCAGCAGTTTAAGAGGACAGAACTATGGCTACACCTTC.

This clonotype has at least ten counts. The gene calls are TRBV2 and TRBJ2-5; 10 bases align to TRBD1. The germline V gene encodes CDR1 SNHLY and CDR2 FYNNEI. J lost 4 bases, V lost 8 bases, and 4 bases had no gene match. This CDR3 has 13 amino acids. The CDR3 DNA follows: TGTGCCAGCCGACAGGGGGCCCCAGAGACCCAGTACTTC. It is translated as CASRQGAPETQYF. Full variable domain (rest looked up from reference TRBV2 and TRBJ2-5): EPEVTQTPSHQVTQMGQEVILRCVPISNHLYFYWYRQILGQKVEFLVSFYNNEISEKSEIFDDQFSVERPDGSNFTLKIRSTKLEDSAMYFCASRQGAPETQYFGPGTRLLVL.

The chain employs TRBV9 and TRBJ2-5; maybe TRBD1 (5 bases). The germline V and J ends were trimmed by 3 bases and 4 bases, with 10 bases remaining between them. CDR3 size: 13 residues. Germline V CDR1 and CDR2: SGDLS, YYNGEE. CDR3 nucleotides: TGTGCCAGCAGCGCCTCAGGGTTAGAGACCCAGTACTTC. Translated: CASSASGLETQYF.

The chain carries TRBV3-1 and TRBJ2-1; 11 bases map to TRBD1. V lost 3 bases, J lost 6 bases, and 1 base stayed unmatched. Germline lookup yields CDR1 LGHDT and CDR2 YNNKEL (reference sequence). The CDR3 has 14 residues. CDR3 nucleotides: TGTGCCAGCAGCCAGGGGACAGGGGGCAATGAGCAGTTCTTC. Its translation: CASSQGTGGNEQFF.